These 30 T cell receptor beta chains originate from one sample sequenced in a study of CD8+CD57+ T cells in acquired aplastic anemia. Patients chosen for sequencing had CD8+CD57+ cells that had expanded, as shown by flow cytometry. The study profiled TCR beta VDJ and CDR3 using genomic DNA as template. TCRdb re-called the reads with MiXCR, one entry per CDR3 protein. Here the sample spans around 170,000 distinct CDR3 sequences, approximately 48% being singletons. Sequenced sample: sorted CD4+, CD8+, or CD8+CD57+ T cells (not recorded which) from PBMCs. The source of these receptors is a human donor with aplastic anemia.

In its sample, this clonotype was seen many times. The chain employs TRBV5-1 and TRBJ2-7; perhaps TRBD2 as D (8 bases). The length of the CDR3 is 18 residues. Germline assignment: CDR1 SGHRS and CDR2 YFSETQ. Trimming took off 4 bases at V and 6 bases at J, with 29 bases between the two ends. The CDR3, as DNA: TGCGCCAGCAGCACGTCGGGACTGACAGGGACTAGAGAGGGCGAGCAGTACTTC. Protein sequence: CASSTSGLTGTREGEQYF.

The J gene is TRBJ2-1, the V gene TRBV11-1; 7 bases are a match to TRBD2. CDR1 is SGHAT, CDR2 FQDESV, per germline (reference sequence). The J segment lost 0 bases and the V segment lost 1 base, leaving 9 bases of the junction unmatched. CDR3 length equals 18 residues. The CDR3 spells CASSLGGQRDVSYNEQFF. The CDR3 bases are TGTGCCAGCAGCTTAGGAGGGCAGCGGGACGTCTCCTACAATGAGCAGTTCTTC.

In this sample, this clonotype turned up many times. V gene TRBV2 combines with J gene TRBJ2-2; 13 bases map to TRBD2. With V trimmed by 4 bases and J by 4 bases, 3 bases remained unmatched. This CDR3 comprises 16 residues. CDR1 is SNHLY and CDR2 is FYNNEI in the germline V gene. CDR3 DNA sequence: TGTGCCAGCAGTGCAACTAGCGGGAGGGTCACCGGGGAGCTGTTTTTT. Amino acid sequence: CASSATSGRVTGELFF.

The V and J genes are TRBV20-1 and TRBJ2-7; D is uncertain. The CDR3 has 10 residues. The V end lost 4 bases, the J end lost 1 base, and 2 bases lay between the germline ends. CDR1 and CDR2 (germline): DFQATT, SNEGSKA (reference sequence). The CDR3 sequence: CSAKSYEQYF. Written as DNA, the CDR3 is TGCAGTGCTAAGTCCTACGAGCAGTACTTC.

V usage is TRBV30 and J usage is TRBJ1-4; D is uncertain. V was shortened by 2 bases and J by 11 bases, with 12 bases between the two germline ends. CDR1 is GTSNPN, CDR2 SVGIG, per germline (reference sequence). This CDR3 region has 12 residues. The CDR3 region is CAWSRGSRKLFF. CDR3 in DNA: TGTGCCTGGAGTCGAGGCAGCAGGAAACTGTTTTTT.

Here the CDR3 reads CASSPRLQLLANYGYTF. The CDR3 region has the DNA TGTGCCAGCAGCCCCCGCCTGCAGTTATTAGCTAACTATGGCTACACCTTC. The rearrangement joins TRBV11-2 to TRBJ1-2; D unclear. Trimming pared 5 bases from V and 0 bases from J, leaving 19 bases between. The CDR3 spans 17 residues. The V gene's germline CDR1 is SGHAT and CDR2 FQNNGV.

The chain's CDR3 is CASIPLGQGWEQYF. The CDR3 nucleotides read TGCGCCAGCATCCCATTAGGGCAGGGTTGGGAGCAGTACTTC. The chain is built from TRBV10-2 and TRBJ2-7, with D perhaps matching TRBD1 (5 bases). Trimming shortened V by 7 bases and J by 7 bases, and 20 bases separated the two germline ends. The CDR3 is made up of 14 amino acids. In germline, CDR1 is WSHSY, CDR2 SAAADI.

The chain couples TRBV29-1 to TRBJ1-5; the match to TRBD1 covers 8 bases. CDR1 SQVTM and CDR2 ANQGSEA come from the germline V gene. V lost 4 bases, J lost 3 bases, and 8 bases stayed unmatched. The CDR3 length is 15 residues. In nucleotides, the CDR3 is TGCAGCGTTGTTACTGGGACAGGCTACAATCAGCCCCAGCATTTT. It encodes CSVVTGTGYNQPQHF.

This chain joins TRBV6-5 and TRBJ2-7, with TRBD2 as a possible D gene (5 bases). The germline CDR1 and CDR2 sequences are MNHEY and SVGAGI. CDR3 size: 14 residues. Trimming took 2 bases from V and 0 from J, leaving 8 bases between them. The CDR3 DNA follows: TGTGCCAGCAGTTACGGAGGTACCTCCTACGAGCAGTACTTC. This translates into CASSYGGTSYEQYF.

CDR3 protein: CATSAGTTLTDTQYF. DNA for the CDR3: TGTGCCACCAGTGCCGGGACTACACTCACAGATACGCAGTATTTT. This rearrangement joins TRBV24-1 to TRBJ2-3; 7 bases align to TRBD2. CDR1 and CDR2 (germline): KGHDR, SFDVKD. This CDR3 has 15 amino acids. V was pared by 5 bases and J by 2 bases, with 6 bases of the junction left unmatched.

In this sample, this clonotype turned up many times. This may be a read error: a much more frequent sequence differs by one nucleotide. The V and J genes are TRBV28 and TRBJ2-5; D is unclear. This CDR3 is built from 11 residues. Trimming took 5 bases from V and 0 from J, leaving 1 base between them. Germline-derived CDR1 and CDR2 are MDHEN and SYDVKM. The CDR3 DNA reads as TGTGCCAGCAGTAACCAAGAGACCCAGTACTTC. It encodes CASSNQETQYF.

This clonotype was detected ten times or more. The chain employs TRBV20-1 and TRBJ1-5, with D tentatively TRBD1 (5 bases). The CDR3 length is 13 residues. Trimming pared 3 bases from V and 3 bases from J, leaving 9 bases between. In germline, CDR1 is DFQATT, CDR2 SNEGSKA (reference sequence). CDR3 sequence (DNA): TGCAGTGCTAGGGGGGGTATCAATCAGCCCCAGCATTTT. This gives the protein CSARGGINQPQHF.

This clonotype was recorded once. V and J are TRBV6-1 and TRBJ2-5, with 11 bases fitting TRBD1. This CDR3 has 16 amino acids. Germline trimming cut 3 bases from V and 4 bases from J; bases unmatched to any gene: 7. Germline V lookup: CDR1 MNHNS, CDR2 SASEGT. CDR3 sequence: CASSDRQDRGRETQYF. DNA for the CDR3: TGTGCCAGCAGTGACCGCCAGGACAGGGGGCGAGAGACCCAGTACTTC.

The V gene is TRBV29-1, the J gene TRBJ2-7; D is possibly TRBD1 (5 bases). V gave up 3 bases and J gave up 4 bases, with 13 bases separating them. CDR3 length: 13 residues. Germline CDR1 reads SQVTM; CDR2 reads ANQGSEA. The CDR3 spells CSVENRKGYEQYF. For the CDR3, the DNA is TGCAGCGTTGAGAACAGGAAAGGGTACGAGCAGTACTTC.

This sequence joins TRBV7-3 and TRBJ2-1; 10 positions match TRBD2. CDR3 length equals 15 residues. Per germline, CDR1 SGHTA and CDR2 FQGTGA. After removal of 4 bases from V and 8 bases from J, the junction contained 8 bases not matched to a gene. The CDR3 DNA reads TGTGCCAGCAGCTCCCTTCTAGCGGGAGAGCATGAGCAGTTCTTC. This codes for CASSSLLAGEHEQFF.

This clonotype was seen only a few times. The CDR3 is CASSGVGGGATDTQYF. CDR3 bases: TGTGCCAGCAGTGGAGTTGGCGGGGGGGCCACAGATACGCAGTATTTT. This chain links TRBV2 with TRBJ2-3; TRBD2 agrees at 9 bases. This CDR3 has 16 amino acids. Trimming removed 4 bases from V and 2 bases from J; junction bases left unmatched: 7. CDR1 and CDR2 from the germline V gene are SNHLY and FYNNEI.

Note on this clonotype: At one end, the junction sequence differs from germline, possibly due to a read error. V gene TRBV11-1 combines with J gene TRBJ1-1, with 9 bases identical to TRBD1. The CDR3 runs 16 residues. CDR1 is SGHAT, CDR2 FQDESV, per germline (reference sequence). Here the CDR3 reads CASGLAQGASGTEAFF. The CDR3 DNA reads as TGTGCCAGCGGCTTAGCACAGGGGGCATCAGGAACTGAAGCTTTCTTT.

This clonotype was counted a single time. V and J are TRBV7-8 and TRBJ1-3; no firm D call. Germline V gene lookup returns CDR1 SGHVS and CDR2 FQNEAQ. The CDR3 is 12 amino acids. V lost 6 bases, J lost 7 bases, and 10 bases lay in between. CDR3 residues: CASSRGGNTIYF. The DNA for the CDR3 is TGTGCCAGCAGTCGAGGAGGGAACACCATATATTTT.

DNA of the CDR3: TGTGCCAGCAGGGACACACCATCCGCCTACGAGCAGTACTTC. Its translation is CASRDTPSAYEQYF. The chain uses TRBV6-1 and TRBJ2-7; D possibly corresponds to TRBD1 (5 bases). CDR3 size: 14 residues. The germline CDR1 and CDR2 sequences are MNHNS and SASEGT. V shed 6 bases and J shed 2 bases, with 14 bases lying between them.

This clonotype was seen at least ten times. The CDR3 spells CASSPRGAGEQYF. The DNA of the CDR3 is TGTGCCAGCAGCCCAAGAGGGGCAGGGGAGCAGTACTTC. V gene TRBV3-1 combines with J gene TRBJ2-7, with D perhaps matching TRBD1 or TRBD2 (5 bases each). V was clipped by 4 bases and J by 7 bases, with 14 bases between them. The germline CDR1 and CDR2 sequences are LGHDT and YNNKEL (reference sequence). This CDR3 comprises 13 residues.

This clonotype was recorded many times. This sequence joins TRBV29-1 and TRBJ1-3, with D unresolved. The V gene lost 2 bases and the J gene lost 2 bases, with 4 bases spanning the gap. CDR1 and CDR2 (germline): SQVTM, ANQGSEA. CDR3 length: 12 amino acids. The CDR3 loop reads CSVEFPGNTIYF. The CDR3 DNA sequence: TGCAGCGTTGAATTCCCTGGAAACACCATATATTTT.

The genes are TRBV18 and TRBJ1-2; D not certain. The germline gives CDR1 KGHSH, CDR2 LQKENI. CDR3 size: 14 residues. Trimming stripped 3 bases from V and 8 bases from J, with 16 bases between. CDR3 nucleotide sequence: TGTGCCAGCTCACCTACGAACTCCCCGGAGGGCTACACCTTC. Translating it yields CASSPTNSPEGYTF. Together with reference TRBV18 and TRBJ1-2, the CDR3 gives the full variable domain: NAGVMQNPRHLVRRRGQEARLRCSPMKGHSHVYWYRQLPEEGLKFMVYLQKENIIDESGMPKERFSAEFPKEGPSILRIQQVVRGDSAAYFCASSPTNSPEGYTFGSGTRLTVV.

The chain recombines TRBV9 with TRBJ2-5; D unclear. CDR3 length equals 13 residues. The germline CDR1 and CDR2 sequences are SGDLS and YYNGEE. V was cut by 0 bases and J by 7 bases, with 10 bases left in between. CDR3 sequence reads: CASSVEALSTQYF. CDR3 DNA: TGTGCCAGCAGCGTAGAGGCCCTCTCGACCCAGTACTTC.

The gene calls are TRBV2 and TRBJ1-5; 8 bases fit TRBD1. Germline V CDR1 and CDR2: SNHLY, FYNNEI. The CDR3 contains 16 residues. Germline trimming cut 2 bases from V and 6 bases from J; bases unmatched to any gene: 9. The CDR3 loop reads CASSELLGQVTQPQHF. CDR3 nucleotides: TGTGCCAGCAGTGAACTTTTGGGACAGGTAACTCAGCCCCAGCATTTT.

The chain carries TRBV14 and TRBJ1-1, with D maybe TRBD1 (6 bases). V lost 2 bases to trimming and J lost 4 bases, with 14 bases between them. The CDR3 is 15 residues long. The V gene's germline CDR1 is SGHDN and CDR2 FVKESK. CDR3 region: CASSQKGGQGTEAFF. CDR3 DNA sequence: TGTGCCAGCAGCCAAAAGGGGGGGCAAGGCACTGAAGCTTTCTTT. Using reference TRBV14 and TRBJ1-1 for the parts outside the CDR3, the full variable domain is EAGVTQFPSHSVIEKGQTVTLRCDPISGHDNLYWYRRVMGKEIKFLLHFVKESKQDESGMPNNRFLAERTGGTYSTLKVQPAELEDSGVYFCASSQKGGQGTEAFFGQGTRLTVV.

The chain joins TRBV7-8 to TRBJ2-7; 8 bases agree with TRBD1. The V gene's germline CDR1 is SGHVS and CDR2 FQNEAQ. The CDR3 is 17 amino acids. With 2 bases clipped from V and 3 bases from J, the junction kept 12 bases outside the gene matches. CDR3 bases: TGTGCCAGCAGCTTATGGGTGGACAGGGAAAGAATCTACGAGCAGTACTTC. It specifies CASSLWVDRERIYEQYF.

This clonotype has at least ten counts. The gene calls are TRBV2 and TRBJ2-4; tentative D call: TRBD1 (5 bases). The CDR3 spans 18 residues. Germline CDR1 and CDR2: SNHLY and FYNNEI. V lost 2 bases and J 0 bases, leaving 17 bases between the germline ends. This CDR3 is CASSERVRVQGAKNIQYF. The CDR3 bases are TGTGCCAGCAGTGAACGGGTCAGGGTGCAGGGAGCCAAAAACATTCAGTACTTC. The full variable domain, its missing parts supplied by reference TRBV2 and TRBJ2-4, is EPEVTQTPSHQVTQMGQEVILRCVPISNHLYFYWYRQILGQKVEFLVSFYNNEISEKSEIFDDQFSVERPDGSNFTLKIRSTKLEDSAMYFCASSERVRVQGAKNIQYFGAGTRLSVL.

At least ten counts were recorded for this clonotype. This chain uses TRBV29-1 with TRBJ2-2; 7 bases are a match to TRBD1. Germline V lookup: CDR1 SQVTM, CDR2 ANQGSEA. The CDR3 runs to 13 residues. V trimming: 6 bases; J trimming: 4 bases; junction bases outside the gene matches: 5. The CDR3 sequence is CSVVQGTTGELFF. The CDR3 coding sequence is TGCAGCGTCGTACAGGGGACCACCGGGGAGCTGTTTTTT.

This clonotype has a count of ten or more. This chain links TRBV5-1 with TRBJ2-3; 9 bases are shared with TRBD1. This CDR3 is built from 15 residues. The germline CDR1 and CDR2 sequences are SGHRS and YFSETQ. J was trimmed by 1 base and V by 3 bases; bases with no gene match: 3. The CDR3 loop is CASSWGQGGTDTQYF. The CDR3 DNA follows: TGCGCCAGCAGCTGGGGACAGGGAGGCACAGATACGCAGTATTTT. The variable domain in full, completed from reference TRBV5-1 and TRBJ2-3, reads KAGVTQTPRYLIKTRGQQVTLSCSPISGHRSVSWYQQTPGQGLQFLFEYFSETQRNKGNFPGRFSGRQFSNSRSEMNVSTLELGDSALYLCASSWGQGGTDTQYFGPGTRLTVL.

In this sample, this clonotype turned up many times. The CDR3 bases are TGTGCCTGGAGACCACGACAGGGAGCTTTCTTT. It codes for CAWRPRQGAFF. The chain employs TRBV30 and TRBJ1-1; TRBD1 agrees at 7 bases. The V gene end was trimmed by 3 bases and the J gene end by 10 bases; junction bases not matched to a gene: 5. The CDR3 length is 11 residues. Looked up from germline, CDR1 is GTSNPN and CDR2 is SVGIG (reference sequence).